Below are 28 T cell receptor beta chains sequenced from a single sample in a study of technical replicates of blood from several donors. Only in-frame clones appear in the TCRdb table, and some are missing; sequencing was by immunoSEQ multiplex PCR. The table shows about 73,000 clones, with 90% to 95% occurring only once. Sample: PBMCs. The receptors shown here come from a human donor in good health. Some clones in this sample may be carry-over from other donors' samples.

This chain uses TRBV2 with TRBJ2-7; 9 positions agree with TRBD2. Germline loops: CDR1 SNHLY, CDR2 FYNNEI. Trimming removed 0 bases from V and 6 bases from J; junction bases left unmatched: 9. The length of the CDR3 is 16 residues. CDR3 sequence: CASSEAAIAGDGEQYF. In nucleotides, the CDR3 is TGTGCCAGCAGTGAAGCGGCAATAGCGGGAGACGGCGAGCAGTACTTC.

This chain links TRBV10-2 with TRBJ2-1, with TRBD2 matching 8 bases. Germline lookup yields CDR1 WSHSY and CDR2 SAAADI. The CDR3 is 16 amino acids. The junction had 12 bases not matched to a gene; V was cut back by 3 bases and J by 8 bases. CDR3 sequence reads: CASSDFGSGSLDEQFF. DNA for the CDR3: TGCGCCAGCAGTGACTTTGGGAGCGGGAGTCTGGATGAGCAGTTCTTC.

This clone occurred once. The same CDR3 arises from other DNA sequences in this sample as well. The rearrangement uses TRBV7-2 and TRBJ1-5; 8 nucleotides agree with TRBD1. In germline, CDR1 is SGHTA, CDR2 FQGNSA. With 4 bases clipped from V and 1 base from J, the junction kept 3 bases outside the gene matches. The CDR3 sequence is 15 residues long. The CDR3 here is CASSSGQGSNQPQHF. The CDR3 DNA reads as TGTGCCAGCAGCTCCGGACAGGGAAGCAATCAGCCCCAGCATTTT.

The rearrangement joins TRBV5-4 to TRBJ1-6; 9 bases are a match to TRBD1. The germline V gene has CDR1 SGHNT and CDR2 YYREEE (reference sequence). The V gene end was trimmed by 3 bases and the J gene end by 0 bases; junction bases not matched to a gene: 4. This CDR3 region has 17 residues. The CDR3 nucleotides are TGTGCCAGCAGCTGGGGACAGGGCAACTCCTATAATTCACCCCTCCACTTT. Translation gives CASSWGQGNSYNSPLHF.

This clone was counted once. The chain has TRBV11-2 and TRBJ2-7, with a possible D match to TRBD1 (6 bases). CDR1 SGHAT and CDR2 FQNNGV come from the germline V gene. V lost 1 base and J lost 3, with 13 bases in between. The length of the CDR3 is 15 residues. The CDR3 region has the DNA TGTGCCAGCAGCTTAGGCGCTGGGGGCATCTACGAGCAGTACTTC. Encoded protein: CASSLGAGGIYEQYF.

The V gene is TRBV19, the J gene TRBJ2-2; perhaps TRBD2 as D (5 bases). CDR3 size: 16 residues. V lost 1 base and J 4 bases, leaving 13 bases between the germline ends. Germline V gives CDR1 LNHDA, CDR2 SQIVND (reference sequence). Here the CDR3 DNA reads TGTGCCAGTAGTATAGCTGAGGGAGTAAGCACCGGGGAGCTGTTTTTT. It codes for CASSIAEGVSTGELFF.

This chain uses TRBV13 with TRBJ2-2; D is perhaps TRBD2 (5 bases). V shed 5 bases and J shed 0 bases, with 10 bases lying between them. This CDR3 is 15 amino acids long. CDR1 PRHDT and CDR2 FYEKMQ come from the germline V gene (reference sequence). CDR3 DNA: TGTGCCAGCAGCCCCAGAGCGGCGAACACCGGGGAGCTGTTTTTT. Protein: CASSPRAANTGELFF. Combining the CDR3 with reference TRBV13 and TRBJ2-2 gives the whole variable domain AAGVIQSPRHLIKEKRETATLKCYPIPRHDTVYWYQQGPGQDPQFLISFYEKMQSDKGSIPDRFSAQQFSDYHSELNMSSLELGDSALYFCASSPRAANTGELFFGEGSRLTVL.

The gene calls are TRBV10-3 and TRBJ2-7, with 9 bases aligning to TRBD1. Germline values: CDR1 ENHRY, CDR2 SYGVKD. This CDR3 has 15 residues. Germline trimming cut 0 bases from V and 4 bases from J; bases unmatched to any gene: 4. The CDR3 region has the DNA TGTGCCATCAGTGAGTCGGGGACAGGGTTATACGAGCAGTACTTC. This sequence encodes CAISESGTGLYEQYF.

This clone was seen a handful of times. The CDR3 is CASSEQEEAGNTIYF. CDR3 DNA: TGTGCCAGCAGTGAACAGGAGGAGGCTGGAAACACCATATATTTT. The rearrangement uses TRBV6-1 and TRBJ1-3; D unresolved. Germline V CDR1 and CDR2: MNHNS, SASEGT. V lost 2 bases, J lost 2 bases, and 10 bases lay in between. CDR3 length: 15 amino acids.

This clone was seen a few times. J is TRBJ2-2 and V is TRBV15, with D hard to call. The CDR3 runs to 15 residues. Trimming pared 1 base from V and 4 bases from J, leaving 10 bases between. Germline CDR1 reads LNHNV; CDR2 reads YYDKDF (reference sequence). The CDR3 DNA follows: TGTGCCACCAGCAGAGGGCTAGACCGCACCGGGGAGCTGTTTTTT. Translating gives CATSRGLDRTGELFF.

This clone was seen many times. The V call is TRBV4-3, the J call TRBJ2-7; perhaps TRBD1 as D (5 bases). The ends were cut back, 1 base at V and 3 bases at J, with 13 bases in the middle. The CDR3 length is 15 residues. In germline, CDR1 is LGHNA, CDR2 YSLEER. The chain's CDR3 is CASSQVIADSYEQYF. The CDR3, as DNA: TGCGCCAGCAGCCAAGTAATTGCCGACAGCTACGAGCAGTACTTC.

This chain uses TRBV18 with TRBJ2-5; D is perhaps TRBD1 (6 bases). Germline V gives CDR1 KGHSH, CDR2 LQKENI. Trimming removed 6 bases at V and 2 bases at J, with 10 bases between. The CDR3 sequence is 13 residues long. For the CDR3, the DNA is TGTGCCAGCTCCCAAGGACAGCAAGAGACCCAGTACTTC. Its protein product is CASSQGQQETQYF.

The gene calls are TRBV27 and TRBJ1-4, with D perhaps matching TRBD1 (6 bases). Germline CDR1 MNHEY, CDR2 SMNVEV (reference sequence). Trimming took 5 bases from V and 6 from J, leaving 19 bases between them. This CDR3 contains 16 residues. The CDR3 here is CASSPPGWGLDEKLFF. The CDR3 region has the DNA TGTGCCAGCAGTCCCCCGGGGTGGGGGCTGGATGAAAAACTGTTTTTT.

The chain uses TRBV29-1 and TRBJ2-1, with 10 bases matching TRBD2. This CDR3 is 14 amino acids long. The germline V gene encodes CDR1 SQVTM and CDR2 ANQGSEA. V lost 3 bases and J lost 7; bases outside the gene matches: 6. As DNA, the CDR3 is TGCAGCGTTGACCGAGCGGGAGGGCCGAATGAGCAGTTCTTC. It specifies CSVDRAGGPNEQFF.

The chain employs TRBV7-9 and TRBJ1-1; D unclear. V was trimmed by 5 bases and J by 7 bases, leaving 17 bases between them. This CDR3 is built from 14 residues. Germline assignment: CDR1 SEHNR and CDR2 FQNEAQ (reference sequence). CDR3 in amino acids: CASSPDRPRLEAFF. CDR3 coding DNA: TGTGCCAGCAGCCCTGACCGGCCCCGACTTGAAGCTTTCTTT.

The chain combines TRBV10-3 with TRBJ1-2; D gene uncertain. The CDR3 sequence is 16 residues long. Trimming took 0 bases from V and 0 from J, leaving 11 bases between them. Germline loops: CDR1 ENHRY, CDR2 SYGVKD. CDR3 residues: CAISESNSRANYGYTF. Here the CDR3 DNA reads TGTGCCATCAGTGAGTCAAACTCCCGAGCTAACTATGGCTACACCTTC.

Only one count was recorded for this clone. The chain joins TRBV27 to TRBJ2-1; 12 nucleotides match TRBD1. The CDR3 extends over 16 amino acids. The ends lost 1 base at V and 7 bases at J; junction bases unmatched: 5. Per germline, CDR1 MNHEY and CDR2 SMNVEV (reference sequence). The CDR3 DNA sequence: TGTGCCAGCAGTTTATATCGGGACAGGGGGCATAATGAGCAGTTCTTC. It specifies CASSLYRDRGHNEQFF.

The chain has TRBV19 and TRBJ2-7; 8 bases fit TRBD2. Unmatched junction bases numbered 9, after V lost 7 bases and J lost 1 base. Germline CDR1 LNHDA, CDR2 SQIVND (reference sequence). The length of the CDR3 is 15 residues. CDR3 in amino acids: CASKAGTRDSYEQYF. As DNA, the CDR3 is TGTGCCAGTAAGGCCGGGACTAGAGATTCCTACGAGCAGTACTTC.

The chain links TRBV7-9 to TRBJ2-3; D may be TRBD2 (6 bases). Germline loops: CDR1 SEHNR, CDR2 FQNEAQ (reference sequence). V was clipped by 1 base and J by 6 bases, with 11 bases between them. CDR3 length: 14 amino acids. The CDR3: CASSLEGRGDTQYF. CDR3 in DNA: TGTGCCAGCAGCTTAGAGGGCCGGGGGGATACGCAGTATTTT.

Comment on this clone: The same CDR3 is also encoded by other DNA sequences in this sample. For the CDR3, the DNA is TGTGCCAGCAGCAAGAGCGGGAGCAGCTCCTACGAGCAGTACTTC. Translating gives CASSKSGSSSYEQYF. The chain employs TRBV11-3 and TRBJ2-7; 8 bases fit TRBD2. This CDR3 is 15 amino acids long. Trimming removed 5 bases from V and 0 bases from J; junction bases left unmatched: 6. Looked up from germline, CDR1 is SGHNT and CDR2 is YENEEA.

The chain recombines TRBV5-1 with TRBJ2-7; 10 bases agree with TRBD2. This CDR3 is 16 amino acids long. Germline CDR1 and CDR2: SGHRS and YFSETQ. J was trimmed by 3 bases and V by 1 base; bases with no gene match: 7. The CDR3 here is CASSLLSGGGLYEQYF. CDR3 nucleotide sequence: TGCGCCAGCAGCTTGCTCAGCGGGGGGGGACTCTACGAGCAGTACTTC.

The CDR3 DNA follows: TGTGCTAGTGGTTTGGTACTCGGCACAGATACGCAGTATTTT. Its translation is CASGLVLGTDTQYF. The chain combines TRBV12-5 with TRBJ2-3; D remains ambiguous. This CDR3 comprises 14 residues. Germline assignment: CDR1 LGHNT and CDR2 FRNRAP. Trimming cost V 0 bases and J 1 base, with 5 bases left between them.

The J gene is TRBJ2-1, the V gene TRBV9; D gene unclear. V shed 0 bases and J shed 6 bases, with 4 bases lying between them. The CDR3 contains 12 residues. CDR1 is SGDLS and CDR2 is YYNGEE in the germline V gene. CDR3 residues: CASSVAGNEQFF. The CDR3 bases are TGTGCCAGCAGCGTAGCAGGCAATGAGCAGTTCTTC.

This clone has only a few counts. The chain links TRBV6-1 to TRBJ1-2; TRBD1 agrees at 8 bases. Germline trimming cut 5 bases from V and 4 bases from J; bases unmatched to any gene: 9. This CDR3 has 15 residues. Germline V gene data show CDR1 as MNHNS and CDR2 as SASEGT. The chain's CDR3 is CASSRPPGQVYGYTF. The CDR3 DNA reads TGTGCCAGCAGTAGGCCCCCGGGACAGGTCTATGGCTACACCTTC.

The CDR3 region is CASSLRSAGEQFF. In DNA form, the CDR3 reads TGTGCCAGCAGCTTGAGAAGCGCTGGTGAGCAGTTCTTC. This sequence joins TRBV5-6 and TRBJ2-1, with unresolved D. V lost 1 base, J lost 9 bases, and 11 bases lay in between. Germline CDR1 SGHDT, CDR2 YYEEEE. The CDR3 extends over 13 amino acids.

This sequence joins TRBV7-9 and TRBJ2-6; TRBD1 aligns across 11 bases. The germline CDR1 and CDR2 sequences are SEHNR and FQNEAQ (reference sequence). This CDR3 has 17 residues. J gave up 2 bases and V 5 bases, and 5 bases lay outside the gene matches. The CDR3 region has the DNA TGTGCCAGCAGCCCTGGGACAGGGGGACCTGGGGCCAACGTCCTGACTTTC. It encodes CASSPGTGGPGANVLTF.

The chain joins TRBV11-1 to TRBJ1-2; 8 bases line up with TRBD1. This CDR3 is 15 amino acids long. V lost 5 bases and J lost 2; bases outside the gene matches: 7. The germline CDR1 and CDR2 sequences are SGHAT and FQDESV (reference sequence). CDR3 in amino acids: CASSQGRDRNYGYTF. The CDR3, as DNA: TGTGCCAGCAGCCAAGGCAGGGACAGGAACTATGGCTACACCTTC.

This chain joins TRBV5-1 and TRBJ1-4; possible D gene TRBD1, 6 bases. This CDR3 is 13 amino acids long. The germline V gene has CDR1 SGHRS and CDR2 YFSETQ. V was pared by 2 bases and J by 8 bases, with 10 bases between. CDR3 residues: CASSLQGWEKLFF. Written as DNA, the CDR3 is TGCGCCAGCAGCTTACAGGGTTGGGAAAAACTGTTTTTT. The full variable domain, completed using reference TRBV5-1 and TRBJ1-4, is KAGVTQTPRYLIKTRGQQVTLSCSPISGHRSVSWYQQTPGQGLQFLFEYFSETQRNKGNFPGRFSGRQFSNSRSEMNVSTLELGDSALYLCASSLQGWEKLFFGSGTQLSVL.